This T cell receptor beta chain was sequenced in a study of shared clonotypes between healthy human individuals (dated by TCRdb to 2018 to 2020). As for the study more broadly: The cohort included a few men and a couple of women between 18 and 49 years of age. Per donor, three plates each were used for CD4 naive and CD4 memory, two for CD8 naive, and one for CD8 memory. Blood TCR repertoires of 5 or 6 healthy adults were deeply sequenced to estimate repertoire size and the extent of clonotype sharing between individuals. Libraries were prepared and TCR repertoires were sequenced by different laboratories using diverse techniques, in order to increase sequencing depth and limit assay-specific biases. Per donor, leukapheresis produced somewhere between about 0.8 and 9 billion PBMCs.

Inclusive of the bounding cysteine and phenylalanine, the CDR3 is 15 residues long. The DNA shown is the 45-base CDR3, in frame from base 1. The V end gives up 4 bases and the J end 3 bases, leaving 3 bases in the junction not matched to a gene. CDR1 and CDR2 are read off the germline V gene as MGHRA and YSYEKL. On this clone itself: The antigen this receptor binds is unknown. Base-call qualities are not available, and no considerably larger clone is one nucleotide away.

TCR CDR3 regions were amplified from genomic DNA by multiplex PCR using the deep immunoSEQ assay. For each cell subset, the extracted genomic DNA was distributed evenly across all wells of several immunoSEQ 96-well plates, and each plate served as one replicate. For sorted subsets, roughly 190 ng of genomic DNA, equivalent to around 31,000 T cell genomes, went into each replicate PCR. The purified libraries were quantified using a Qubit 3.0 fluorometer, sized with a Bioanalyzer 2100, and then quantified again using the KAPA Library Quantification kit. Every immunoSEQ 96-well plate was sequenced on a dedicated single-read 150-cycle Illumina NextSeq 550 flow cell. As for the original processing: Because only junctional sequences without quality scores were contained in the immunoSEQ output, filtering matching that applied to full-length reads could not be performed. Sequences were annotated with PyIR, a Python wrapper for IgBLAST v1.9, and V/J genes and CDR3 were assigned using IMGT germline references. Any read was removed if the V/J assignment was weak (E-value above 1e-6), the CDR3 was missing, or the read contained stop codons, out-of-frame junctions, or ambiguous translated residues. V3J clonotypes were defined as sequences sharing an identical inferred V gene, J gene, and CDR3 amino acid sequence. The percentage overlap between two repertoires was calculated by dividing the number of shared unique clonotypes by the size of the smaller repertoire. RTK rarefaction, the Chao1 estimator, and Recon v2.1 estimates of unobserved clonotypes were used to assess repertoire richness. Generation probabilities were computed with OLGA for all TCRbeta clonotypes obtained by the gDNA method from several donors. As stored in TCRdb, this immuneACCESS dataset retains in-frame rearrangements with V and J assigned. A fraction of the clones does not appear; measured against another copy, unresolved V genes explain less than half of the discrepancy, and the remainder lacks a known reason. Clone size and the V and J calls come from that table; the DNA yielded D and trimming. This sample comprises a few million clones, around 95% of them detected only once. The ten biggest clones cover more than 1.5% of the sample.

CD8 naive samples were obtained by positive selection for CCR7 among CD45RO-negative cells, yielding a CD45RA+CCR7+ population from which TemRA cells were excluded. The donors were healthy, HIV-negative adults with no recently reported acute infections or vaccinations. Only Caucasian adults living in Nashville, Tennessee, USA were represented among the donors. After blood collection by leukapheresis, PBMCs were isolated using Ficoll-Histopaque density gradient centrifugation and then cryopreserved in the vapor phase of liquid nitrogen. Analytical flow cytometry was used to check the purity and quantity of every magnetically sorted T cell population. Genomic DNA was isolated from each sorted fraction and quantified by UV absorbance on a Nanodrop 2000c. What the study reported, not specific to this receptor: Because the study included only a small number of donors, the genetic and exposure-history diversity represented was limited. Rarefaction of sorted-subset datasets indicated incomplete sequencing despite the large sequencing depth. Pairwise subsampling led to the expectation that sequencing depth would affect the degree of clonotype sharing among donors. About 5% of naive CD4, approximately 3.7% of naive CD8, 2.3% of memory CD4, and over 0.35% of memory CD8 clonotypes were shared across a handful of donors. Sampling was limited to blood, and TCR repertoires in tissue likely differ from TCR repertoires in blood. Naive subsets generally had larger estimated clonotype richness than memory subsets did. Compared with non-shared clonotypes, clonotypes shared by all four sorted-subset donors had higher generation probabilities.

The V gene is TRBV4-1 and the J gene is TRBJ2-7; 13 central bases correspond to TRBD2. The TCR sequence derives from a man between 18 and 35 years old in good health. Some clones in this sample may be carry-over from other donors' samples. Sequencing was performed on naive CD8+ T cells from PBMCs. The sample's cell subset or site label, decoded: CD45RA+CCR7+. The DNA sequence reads TGCGCCAGCAGCCTATGGACTAGCGGGAGCTACGAGCAGTACTTC. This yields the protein CASSLWTSGSYEQYF.